The 30 T cell receptor beta chains below were found in one sample sequenced in a study of monozygotic twins with inflammatory bowel disease. TCRdb re-called the 5' RACE reads; every CDR3 protein appears as one record, without DNA. This sample's table has approximately 400,000 distinct CDR3 sequences. The sample comprised blood. The receptors were sampled from a human donor with ulcerative colitis or Crohn's disease, or a healthy co-twin of an affected twin (not recorded which).

The chain joins TRBV18 to TRBJ1-5; absent DNA, TCRdb's TRBD1 call cannot be checked. The CDR3 sequence is 13 residues long. Germline V CDR1 and CDR2: KGHSH, LQKENI. The CDR3 reads CASSSNKRGQEHF.

V gene TRBV10-3 combines with J gene TRBJ1-4. The CDR3 is 17 residues long. Germline CDR1 and CDR2: ENHRY and SYGVKD. CDR3 amino acids: CAISRNPDRPPGEKLFF.

V is TRBV7-8 and J is TRBJ1-5; the D call of TRBD1 rests on TCRdb alone, since no DNA is present to check it. This CDR3 has 16 residues. The germline V gene has CDR1 SGHVS and CDR2 FQNEAQ. The CDR3 protein is CASSLGSGTAYQPQHF. Drawing the rest from reference TRBV7-8 and TRBJ1-5, the complete variable domain is GAGVSQSPRYKVAKRGQDVALRCDPISGHVSLFWYQQALGQGPEFLTYFQNEAQLDKSGLPSDRFFAERPEGSVSTLKIQRTQQEDSAVYLCASSLGSGTAYQPQHFGDGTRLSIL.

J is TRBJ2-7 and V is TRBV7-2; there is no DNA to check the TCRdb D call of TRBD2. CDR3 length: 14 amino acids. Germline CDR1 SGHTA, CDR2 FQGNSA. CDR3 residues: CASSFTSSSSEQYF.

The chain couples TRBV20-1 to TRBJ2-7; TCRdb outputs TRBD2, but without DNA this stays unchecked. There are 17 residues in the CDR3. The germline CDR1 and CDR2 sequences are DFQATT and SNEGSKA (reference sequence). The CDR3 is CSAIVGVGGRDPYEQYF.

The chain carries TRBV10-3 and TRBJ2-3; TCRdb lists TRBD2, though no DNA is available to test this call. This CDR3 is built from 14 residues. Germline V lookup: CDR1 ENHRY, CDR2 SYGVKD. This CDR3 reads CATRGLPSTDTQYF.

The gene calls are TRBV7-6 and TRBJ2-5; TCRdb's assignment of TRBD1 cannot be checked, as there is no DNA. This CDR3 has 14 residues. Germline loops: CDR1 SGHVS, CDR2 FNYEAQ. The CDR3: CASSLNREQETQYF.

The chain couples TRBV19 to TRBJ1-5. Germline V lookup: CDR1 LNHDA, CDR2 SQIVND (reference sequence). The CDR3 is 15 amino acids. The CDR3 reads CASTGTPRGVQPQHF.

The chain has TRBV12-3 or TRBV12-4 and TRBJ2-5; the D gene TCRdb calls, TRBD2, cannot be checked with no DNA. The length of the CDR3 is 15 residues. CDR3 in amino acids: CASSPRGGEMETQYF.

This chain uses TRBV4-1 with TRBJ1-2. Germline V lookup: CDR1 MGHRA, CDR2 YSYEKL. This CDR3 comprises 16 residues. The chain's CDR3 is CASSQDRELANYGYTF.

The chain employs TRBV6-5 and TRBJ1-2; TCRdb proposes TRBD1, but this gene call is untestable without DNA. Germline CDR1 is MNHEY and CDR2 is SVGAGI. The CDR3 extends over 13 amino acids. The CDR3 protein is CASSRTPIYGYTF.

The chain combines TRBV12-3 or TRBV12-4 with TRBJ1-5; the D call of TRBD1 rests on TCRdb alone, since no DNA is present to check it. The CDR3 consists of 13 residues. This CDR3 reads CASSRQGGRPQHF.

J is TRBJ2-2 and V is TRBV6-1; checking the TCRdb D call of TRBD1 is not possible without DNA. The CDR3 is 16 amino acids. Germline lookup yields CDR1 MNHNS and CDR2 SASEGT. The CDR3 sequence: CASRRGESMVTGELFF.

The chain carries TRBV6-5 and TRBJ2-7; TCRdb's assignment of TRBD1 cannot be checked, as there is no DNA. CDR3 length: 15 residues. Per germline, CDR1 MNHEY and CDR2 SVGAGI. CDR3 amino acids: CDSSYGGGGTYEQYF.

The chain combines TRBV15 with TRBJ2-5; TCRdb's D call, TRBD1, is unchecked because there is no DNA. Germline assignment: CDR1 LNHNV and CDR2 YYDKDF (reference sequence). CDR3 length: 17 residues. The CDR3 region is CATSRNPTGAGGETQYF. The variable domain in full, completed from reference TRBV15 and TRBJ2-5, reads DAMVIQNPRYQVTQFGKPVTLSCSQTLNHNVMYWYQQKSSQAPKLLFHYYDKDFNNEADTPDNFQSRRPNTSFCFLDIRSPGLGDTAMYLCATSRNPTGAGGETQYFGPGTRLLVL.

The chain joins TRBV12-3 or TRBV12-4 to TRBJ2-1; TCRdb indicates TRBD2, and absent DNA this call remains unverified. This CDR3 is built from 20 residues. CDR3 in amino acids: CASTHLTSGGPKSSYNEQFF.

This chain connects TRBV20-1 to TRBJ2-2; the TRBD1 assignment by TCRdb is unverifiable without DNA. This CDR3 is built from 14 residues. The germline V gene has CDR1 DFQATT and CDR2 SNEGSKA (reference sequence). The CDR3 protein is CSAPYGGNTGELFF.

CDR3 sequence: CASSSIHSGGSTQYF. The chain recombines TRBV11-2 with TRBJ2-5; absent DNA, TCRdb's TRBD2 call cannot be checked. The germline V gene has CDR1 SGHAT and CDR2 FQNNGV. The CDR3 is made up of 15 amino acids.

V is TRBV7-2 and J is TRBJ2-3. CDR1 and CDR2 from the germline V gene are SGHTA and FQGNSA. There are 15 residues in the CDR3. CDR3 sequence reads: CASSLAHQNTDTQYF.

The genes are TRBV6-1 and TRBJ1-1; TCRdb designates TRBD1, a call that cannot be tested without DNA. The CDR3 sequence is 14 residues long. CDR1 is MNHNS, CDR2 SASEGT, per germline. The CDR3 loop is CASRNHRGNTEAFF.

This chain joins TRBV7-4 and TRBJ2-7; TCRdb picks TRBD2, but there is no DNA to check that call. CDR1 and CDR2 (germline): SGHVT, SQSDAQ. The CDR3 length is 14 residues. The CDR3: CASIQLAENYEQYF. Full variable domain (rest looked up from reference TRBV7-4 and TRBJ2-7): GAGVSQSPRYKVAKRGRDVALRCDSISGHVTLYWYRQTLGQGSEVLTYSQSDAQRDKSGRPSGRFSAERPERSVSTLKIQRTEQGDSAVYLCASIQLAENYEQYFGPGTRLTVT.

This sequence joins TRBV20-1 and TRBJ1-4; lacking DNA, the TRBD1 call made by TCRdb goes unchecked. CDR1 and CDR2 (germline): DFQATT, SNEGSKA (reference sequence). The CDR3 runs to 16 residues. CDR3 in amino acids: CSARDLPGSINEKLFF.

This chain joins TRBV5-6 and TRBJ2-3; TCRdb picks TRBD1, but there is no DNA to check that call. Germline V lookup: CDR1 SGHDT, CDR2 YYEEEE. The CDR3 spans 14 residues. This CDR3 is CASSLQGATGTQYF.

The rearrangement links TRBV5-1 to TRBJ2-5; TCRdb names TRBD1, which stays unverified in the absence of DNA. Germline CDR1 is SGHRS and CDR2 is YFSETQ. There are 15 residues in the CDR3. The CDR3: CASSWGQGAAKTQYF. Combining the CDR3 with reference TRBV5-1 and TRBJ2-5 gives the whole variable domain KAGVTQTPRYLIKTRGQQVTLSCSPISGHRSVSWYQQTPGQGLQFLFEYFSETQRNKGNFPGRFSGRQFSNSRSEMNVSTLELGDSALYLCASSWGQGAAKTQYFGPGTRLLVL.

The CDR3 loop reads CSALEIGAAHYEQYF. The chain joins TRBV20-1 to TRBJ2-7; TCRdb names TRBD1, which stays unverified in the absence of DNA. Germline CDR1 DFQATT, CDR2 SNEGSKA (reference sequence). The CDR3 is 15 amino acids.

The chain has TRBV20-1 and TRBJ2-1; there is no DNA to check the TCRdb D call of TRBD2. The CDR3 is 14 amino acids. Germline-derived CDR1 and CDR2 are DFQATT and SNEGSKA (reference sequence). Here the CDR3 reads CSAARLGGYNEQFF.

The chain joins TRBV2 to TRBJ2-5; the D gene TCRdb calls, TRBD1, cannot be checked with no DNA. Germline V gene sequence: CDR1 SNHLY, CDR2 FYNNEI. The CDR3 loop spans 14 amino acids. CDR3: CAGGLAGEEETQYF.

The chain links TRBV4-1 to TRBJ2-7; TCRdb picks TRBD1, but there is no DNA to check that call. Germline CDR1 MGHRA, CDR2 YSYEKL. There are 17 residues in the CDR3. CDR3 region: CASSHLPLGREDYEQYF.

V usage is TRBV7-9 and J usage is TRBJ2-5; the D call from TCRdb, TRBD2, cannot be confirmed without DNA. CDR1 is SEHNR and CDR2 is FQNEAQ in the germline V gene (reference sequence). This CDR3 region has 15 residues. The CDR3: CASSLVGAVRETQYF.

The CDR3 protein is CSASGEDLTEAFF. The chain uses TRBV20-1 and TRBJ1-1; without DNA, the TCRdb call of TRBD1 cannot be checked. Looked up from germline, CDR1 is DFQATT and CDR2 is SNEGSKA (reference sequence). This CDR3 comprises 13 residues.